A selection of T cell receptor beta chains follows, all from one sample in a study of technical replicates of blood from several donors. Profiling relied on immunoSEQ multiplex PCR, and the TCRdb table lists in-frame clones only, not all of them. The sample has about 85,000 clones; about 94% are singletons. Material for sequencing was T cells isolated from PBMCs. The receptors shown here come from a human donor in good health. The CDR3 runs from the conserved cysteine through the conserved F or W. The order of the fields is D gene, J gene, V gene, clone size, CDR3 protein, CDR3 DNA. A D gene is named only where the DNA matches it firmly. A row's size may be missing; if present it is once, few, many or a size class.

TRBD1,TRBJ2-7,TRBV5-4,NA,CASSLATGPTEQYF,TGTGCCAGCAGCTTGGCGACAGGGCCCACCGAGCAGTACTTC
TRBD2,TRBJ2-5,TRBV5-1,NA,CASKASGVQETQYF,TGCGCCAGCAAGGCTAGCGGGGTCCAAGAGACCCAGTACTTC
NA,TRBJ2-7,TRBV6-1,NA,CASSEIRGDSDEQYF,TGTGCCAGCAGTGAAATCAGGGGGGACTCCGACGAGCAGTACTTC
NA,TRBJ2-1,TRBV5-1,NA,CASSLSSGNNEQFF,TGCGCCAGCAGCTTAAGTAGCGGCAACAATGAGCAGTTCTTC
NA,TRBJ1-5,TRBV5-1,NA,CATLIQRDVNQPQHF,TGCGCCACCCTGATTCAGCGGGATGTAAATCAGCCCCAGCATTTT
NA,TRBJ1-2,TRBV14,once,CASSRGQKLANYGYTF,TGTGCCAGCAGCCGCGGACAGAAGTTAGCTAACTATGGCTACACCTTC
TRBD1,TRBJ1-2,TRBV6-5,NA,CASSLQGYYGYTF,TGTGCCAGCAGTCTACAGGGGTACTATGGCTACACCTTC
TRBD2,TRBJ2-7,TRBV9,NA,CASSVFSGGAAEQYF,TGTGCCAGCAGCGTATTTAGCGGGGGGGCTGCCGAGCAGTACTTC
NA,TRBJ2-1,TRBV6-6,NA,CASSAQMTQFF,TGTGCCAGCAGTGCACAAATGACACAGTTCTTC
TRBD1,TRBJ2-3,TRBV5-1,NA,CASSLVGQLTDTQYF,TGCGCCAGCAGCTTGGTGGGACAGCTAACAGATACGCAGTATTTT
NA,TRBJ2-2,TRBV10-1,NA,CASSGDSSNTGELFF,TGCGCCAGCAGTGGGGACTCGTCGAACACCGGGGAGCTGTTTTTT
NA,TRBJ2-1,TRBV2,few,CATGDGGQQFF,TGTGCCACAGGGGACGGCGGGCAGCAGTTCTTC
NA,TRBJ2-1,TRBV5-1,NA,CASSLTSLTDEQFF,TGCGCCAGCAGCCTGACTAGTCTTACGGATGAGCAGTTCTTC
TRBD2,TRBJ2-1,TRBV6-5,NA,CASSYSLAVYNEQFF,TGTGCCAGCAGTTACTCGCTAGCGGTCTACAATGAGCAGTTCTTC
NA,TRBJ1-1,TRBV11-3,NA,CASSFAANTEAFF,TGTGCCAGCAGCTTTGCGGCTAACACTGAAGCTTTCTTT
TRBD1,TRBJ1-2,TRBV4-1,NA,CASSPGQGADGYTF,TGCGCCAGCAGCCCCGGACAGGGGGCCGATGGCTACACCTTC
NA,TRBJ2-3,TRBV30,NA,CACELVLPTDTQYF,TGTGCCTGTGAACTAGTACTACCCACAGATACGCAGTATTTT
TRBD1,TRBJ1-1,TRBV6-1,NA,CASLTYRGNTEAFF,TGTGCCAGCTTGACTTACAGGGGAAACACTGAAGCTTTCTTT
TRBD2,TRBJ2-6,TRBV9,NA,CASSVGWAGVSGANVLTF,TGTGCCAGCAGCGTGGGTTGGGCGGGGGTCTCTGGGGCCAACGTCCTGACTTTC
TRBD2,TRBJ2-4,TRBV7-8,NA,CASSPGLAGEAAKNIQYF,TGTGCCAGCAGCCCCGGACTAGCGGGAGAGGCGGCCAAAAACATTCAGTACTTC
NA,TRBJ2-7,TRBV2,NA,CASSPGLNSKYEQYF,TGTGCCAGCAGTCCGGGACTCAATTCCAAATACGAGCAGTACTTC
NA,TRBJ2-7,TRBV4-1,NA,CASSQVGGTSYEQYF,TGCGCCAGCAGCCAAGTTGGAGGGACCTCCTACGAGCAGTACTTC
NA,TRBJ2-7,TRBV27,NA,CASSSPKQGRSDYEQYF,TGTGCCAGCAGTTCCCCGAAACAGGGGAGGTCGGACTACGAGCAGTACTTC
TRBD1,TRBJ1-2,TRBV5-1,NA,CASSLGQGGGYTF,TGCGCCAGCAGTTTGGGACAGGGGGGCGGCTACACCTTC
TRBD1,TRBJ1-1,TRBV5-4,NA,CASSTGQRAFF,TGTGCCAGCAGCACGGGACAGAGAGCTTTCTTT
TRBD2,TRBJ2-2,TRBV5-1,NA,CASSLIGGDTGELFF,TGCGCCAGCAGCTTGATCGGGGGGGACACCGGGGAGCTGTTTTTT
NA,TRBJ2-1,TRBV7-9,NA,CASSYLPRDEQFF,TGTGCCAGCAGCTATCTCCCCAGGGATGAGCAGTTCTTC
NA,TRBJ2-7,TRBV11-2,once,CASSLSGLNYEQYF,TGTGCCAGCAGCTTATCAGGATTAAACTACGAGCAGTACTTC
TRBD1,TRBJ1-2,TRBV19,few,CASNRDRGPGYTF,TGTGCCAGTAACCGGGACAGGGGGCCTGGCTACACCTTC
TRBD1,TRBJ1-2,TRBV27,once,CASSLLGTGDSGYTF,TGTGCCAGCAGTTTATTGGGGACAGGGGATTCCGGCTACACCTTC
NA,TRBJ1-5,TRBV6-5,NA,CASSYGQGRNQPQHF,TGTGCCAGCAGTTACGGGCAGGGGCGGAATCAGCCCCAGCATTTT
NA,TRBJ1-1,TRBV13,NA,CASSFNTPVAFF,TGTGCCAGCAGCTTCAATACCCCGGTGGCTTTCTTT
TRBD1,TRBJ1-5,TRBV4-1,NA,CASSRSQGENQPQHF,TGCGCCAGCAGCCGTTCACAGGGGGAGAATCAGCCCCAGCATTTT
NA,TRBJ2-7,TRBV5-1,NA,CASSHTSVSYEQYF,TGCGCCAGCAGTCATACATCTGTTTCCTACGAGCAGTACTTC
NA,TRBJ1-1,TRBV5-6,NA,CASSSSTLQGGTEAFF,TGTGCCAGCAGCTCATCTACCCTGCAAGGAGGGACTGAAGCTTTCTTT
NA,TRBJ2-7,TRBV5-1,NA,CASSSSGNYEQYF,TGCGCCAGCAGCTCATCCGGGAACTACGAGCAGTACTTC
TRBD2,TRBJ2-1,TRBV7-2,NA,CASSSDLAGGREQFF,TGTGCCAGCAGCTCTGACTTAGCGGGGGGTCGGGAGCAGTTCTTC